This record concerns one TCR beta chain sequence. This record comes from a study of identical twins. TCRdb re-analysed the 5' RACE reads in MiXCR, keeping a single row per CDR3 protein. The data contain fewer than 350,000 distinct CDR3 sequences, roughly 8.6% of them seen just once; the ten biggest clones take up around 2.1%. This CDR3 has 17 amino acids. Germline V gene sequence: CDR1 ENHRY, CDR2 SYGVKD. V was cut by 0 bases and J by 0 bases, with 9 bases left in between. These data also featured in a second study, about yellow fever vaccine responses in identical twins.

The TCR sequence derives from a woman aged 18 to 35 in good health. Sequenced: memory (CD45RO+) T cells sorted from blood. V usage is TRBV10-3 and J usage is TRBJ2-6, with D unclear. This CDR3 reads CAISESSRSSGANVLTF. DNA of the CDR3: TGTGCCATCAGTGAGTCGAGCAGGTCCTCTGGGGCCAACGTCCTGACTTTC.